This T cell receptor (beta chain) was sequenced for a study of graft-versus-host responses after intestinal transplantation (dated by TCRdb to 2020 to 2022). Broadly, across the study: Recipients received multivisceral, liver-intestinal, or isolated intestinal transplants. Every recipient was given anti-thymocyte globulin induction, followed by around three years of maintenance tacrolimus and steroids. Graft-versus-host and host-versus-graft alloreactive T cell clones were tracked in the graft, circulation and bone marrow after intestinal transplantation using bulk TCR-beta CDR3 sequencing. To identify alloreactive clones, pre-transplant mixed lymphocyte reaction products were sequenced and compared with unstimulated pre-transplant donor and recipient T cells. The cohort enrolled fewer than 25 intestinal transplant recipients including one retransplant, and a few patients lacking pretransplant specimens were excluded. A peak of at least 4% donor T cells among recipient peripheral blood mononuclear cells was the definition used for donor T cell macrochimerism. Samples from a few later patients were sequenced in-house on an Illumina MiSeq with MiXCR processing rather than by the commercial service. Overall study outcomes, separate from this receptor: GvH clones turned up in recipient bone marrow, with some appearing earlier in ileal mucosa or blood, a pattern consistent with an intestinal mucosal origin. Conclusions were limited by the relatively low number and heterogeneity of intestinal transplant patients. Early after transplant, peak levels of circulating GvH clones were found to be associated with declines in HvG clones. Patients with donor T cell macrochimerism had high GvH to HvG T cell clonal ratios in their allografts.

The intended sense of this specimen's time point label: cells obtained before transplantation from donor or recipient. CD3+CD4+ and CD3+CD8+ populations were FACS-sorted from unstimulated pre-transplant donor and recipient cells taken from spleen or lymph nodes. Notes on this clone: This clone's antigen is unknown. No per-base quality is available; no much larger clone lies one base away.

V is shortened by 3 bases, J by 4 bases, and the region joining them spans 7 bases. The cysteine opens and the phenylalanine closes a CDR3 of 13 amino acids. The retained sequence is limited to the CDR3, 39 bases, with the frame set at the first base. As encoded in the germline V gene (reference sequence), CDR1 is LNHDA while CDR2 is SQIVND. Library prep was done by the immunoSEQ multiplex PCR assay. For most patients, genomic DNA was isolated with the Qiagen DNeasy Blood and Tissue Kit and sent frozen to Adaptive Biotechnologies for TCR sequencing. For most patients, genomic DNA was subjected to high-throughput TCR-beta CDR3 sequencing by Adaptive Biotechnologies. The published analysis was carried out like this. Adaptive's ImmunoSEQ software supplied the TCR sequencing data for under 20 patients, while MiXCR and VDJtools were used to process a few other patients. To correct CD4 versus CD8 sorting errors, sequences present in both subsets at a frequency ratio below 5:1 were removed. Because the origin of CDR3 nucleotide sequences shared between donor and recipient could not be assigned, those sequences were removed. To be classed as alloreactive, a clone needed at least 2-fold expansion over unstimulated cells and a minimum CFSE-low frequency of 0.002% (template counts) or 0.001% (read counts). Clones were considered mappable if detected in sequenced pre-transplant spleen, lymph node, or MLR CFSE-low populations of the donor or recipient. Cumulative frequency of alloreactive clones was calculated as a percentage of all sequences weighted by copy number. TCRdb stores this immuneACCESS table with in-frame sequences only. Part of the clones is absent; in the studies checked, under half of the shortfall reflects unresolved V genes, and no reason is known for the rest. D and trimming come from the DNA, and the V and J calls and clone size come from that table. In this sample the table shows some 100,000 clones, 90% to 95% of which occur a single time. The ten top clones hold around 1.2% of the sample.

This receptor was taken from a human donor who was the organ donor for an intestinal transplant. The sequencing here drew on unstimulated CD8+ T cells sorted from spleen or lymph node cells, taken before transplant. The chain employs TRBV19 and TRBJ1-5; the D gene is not confidently resolved. DNA sequence: TGTGCCAGTAGTATGGGAGTTAATCAGCCCCAGCATTTT. Its coded protein is CASSMGVNQPQHF.